This T cell receptor beta chain came from a study of blood T cell repertoires in COVID-19. Method: immunoSEQ multiplex PCR; TCRdb's copy keeps in-frame clones and lacks some. Of 300,000 to 350,000 clones detected, 80% to 90% appear once; the ten largest clones hold more than 5%. CDR1 and CDR2 (germline): MNHNS, SASEGT. This CDR3 comprises 15 residues. Unmatched junction bases numbered 4, after V lost 2 bases and J lost 1 base. The rearrangement joins TRBV6-1 to TRBJ2-5; 7 bases agree with TRBD1. Sequences were obtained from PBMCs or T cells enriched from blood (not recorded which). The TCR was taken from a man aged 25 to 40 who had recovered from COVID-19. The chain's CDR3 is CASSEFRDSQETQYF. The CDR3 nucleotides are TGTGCCAGCAGTGAATTCAGGGACAGCCAAGAGACCCAGTACTTC.